These T cell receptor beta chains were read from a single sample in a study of cytomegalovirus exposure and HLA in healthy donors. Method: immunoSEQ multiplex PCR; TCRdb's copy keeps in-frame clones and lacks some. The sample comprises just over 200,000 clones, approximately 78% of which are singletons, and 2.7% rests with the top ten. The specimen sequenced was PBMCs. The source of these receptors is a woman between 40 and 50 years old in good health and CMV-seronegative. The CDR3 runs from the conserved cysteine through the conserved F or W. The D gene is left open where the match is weak. Clone size is shown for a subset of rows, as once, few, many or a class of expanded clone.

d_call: .; cdr3_length: 12; v_call: TRBV27; j_call: TRBJ1-1; clone_size: .; cdr3_nt: TGTGCCAGCAGAACAGAATACACTGAAGCTTTCTTT; cdr3_aa: CASRTEYTEAFF
d_call: TRBD2; cdr3_length: 17; v_call: TRBV9; j_call: TRBJ2-7; clone_size: .; cdr3_nt: TGTGCCAGCAGCGTCGGACTAGCGGGAGCGGTCGACTACGAGCAGTACTTC; cdr3_aa: CASSVGLAGAVDYEQYF
d_call: TRBD2; cdr3_length: 15; v_call: TRBV7-3; j_call: TRBJ2-1; clone_size: .; cdr3_nt: TGTGCCAGCAGCTTAAAAGGGACTAGCGGGATAGAGCAGTTCTTC; cdr3_aa: CASSLKGTSGIEQFF
d_call: TRBD1; cdr3_length: 17; v_call: TRBV27; j_call: TRBJ1-1; clone_size: .; cdr3_nt: TGCGCCAGCAGTTTATTTGTAGGACAGGGGGTGAACACTGAAGCTTTCTTT; cdr3_aa: CASSLFVGQGVNTEAFF
d_call: .; cdr3_length: 17; v_call: TRBV4-1; j_call: TRBJ1-2; clone_size: .; cdr3_nt: TGCGCCAGCAGCCCGTGGTCCACCCTGTCAACGGCGGGGGGCTACACCTTC; cdr3_aa: CASSPWSTLSTAGGYTF
d_call: .; cdr3_length: 13; v_call: TRBV7-8; j_call: TRBJ2-1; clone_size: .; cdr3_nt: TGTGCCAGCACGCGAGGTGCCTACAATGAGCAGTTCTTC; cdr3_aa: CASTRGAYNEQFF
d_call: TRBD2; cdr3_length: 17; v_call: TRBV5-1; j_call: TRBJ2-7; clone_size: .; cdr3_nt: TGCGCCAGCAGCTTGGCCCGTGGACTAGCGGGGAGTGACGAGCAGTACTTC; cdr3_aa: CASSLARGLAGSDEQYF
d_call: TRBD1; cdr3_length: 15; v_call: TRBV6-6; j_call: TRBJ2-7; clone_size: once; cdr3_nt: TGTGCCAGCAGTTACCTTGGGACAGCTGAAGACGAGCAGTACTTC; cdr3_aa: CASSYLGTAEDEQYF
d_call: .; cdr3_length: 14; v_call: TRBV28; j_call: TRBJ1-1; clone_size: .; cdr3_nt: TGTGCCAGCAGTTTAGGGGCAGAGAACACTGAAGCTTTCTTT; cdr3_aa: CASSLGAENTEAFF
d_call: TRBD1; cdr3_length: 15; v_call: TRBV30; j_call: TRBJ1-2; clone_size: .; cdr3_nt: TGTGCCTGGAGTGAGGTGACAGGGCGTCTCCGCGGCTACACCTTC; cdr3_aa: CAWSEVTGRLRGYTF
d_call: TRBD1; cdr3_length: 14; v_call: TRBV9; j_call: TRBJ1-1; clone_size: .; cdr3_nt: TGTGCCAGCAGCGGCCCGACAGGGATAACTGAAGCTTTCTTT; cdr3_aa: CASSGPTGITEAFF
d_call: TRBD1; cdr3_length: 15; v_call: TRBV18; j_call: TRBJ1-5; clone_size: .; cdr3_nt: TGTGCCAGCTCACCAGGGCAGGGGGCTGGTCAGCCCCAGCATTTT; cdr3_aa: CASSPGQGAGQPQHF
d_call: TRBD1; cdr3_length: 14; v_call: TRBV30; j_call: TRBJ2-7; clone_size: .; cdr3_nt: TGTGCCTGGACTGGGGACAGGTCCGCCTACGAGCAGTACTTC; cdr3_aa: CAWTGDRSAYEQYF
d_call: TRBD2; cdr3_length: 17; v_call: TRBV9; j_call: TRBJ2-3; clone_size: .; cdr3_nt: TGTGCCAGCAGCGTGGGGGGGGATTCGGGAGGGCACCATACGCAGTATTTT; cdr3_aa: CASSVGGDSGGHHTQYF
d_call: .; cdr3_length: 15; v_call: TRBV18; j_call: TRBJ1-4; clone_size: .; cdr3_nt: TGTGCCAGCTCACCACGAGGACAGACAAATGAAAAACTGTTTTTT; cdr3_aa: CASSPRGQTNEKLFF
d_call: TRBD1; cdr3_length: 17; v_call: TRBV5-1; j_call: TRBJ2-6; clone_size: .; cdr3_nt: TGCGCCAGCAGCTCGGGACAGGGGGCGTTTGGGGCCAACGTCCTGACTTTC; cdr3_aa: CASSSGQGAFGANVLTF
d_call: TRBD1; cdr3_length: 15; v_call: TRBV27; j_call: TRBJ2-7; clone_size: .; cdr3_nt: TGTGCCAGCAGTTTGACAGGGGATGGGTCCTACGAGCAGTACTTC; cdr3_aa: CASSLTGDGSYEQYF
d_call: TRBD1; cdr3_length: 14; v_call: TRBV28; j_call: TRBJ1-5; clone_size: .; cdr3_nt: TGTGCCAGCAACGATTACAGGGGGCTTCAGCCCCAGCATTTT; cdr3_aa: CASNDYRGLQPQHF
d_call: TRBD2; cdr3_length: 15; v_call: TRBV7-3; j_call: TRBJ2-1; clone_size: .; cdr3_nt: TGTGCCAGCAGCCAACTAGCGGGAGGGATAAATGAGCAGTTCTTC; cdr3_aa: CASSQLAGGINEQFF
d_call: .; cdr3_length: 16; v_call: TRBV30; j_call: TRBJ1-2; clone_size: .; cdr3_nt: TGTGCCTGGAGTTCCGTGGACTCGGTCTTCAACTATGGCTACACCTTC; cdr3_aa: CAWSSVDSVFNYGYTF
d_call: .; cdr3_length: 14; v_call: TRBV5-1; j_call: TRBJ2-3; clone_size: .; cdr3_nt: TGCGCCAGCAGCTTGGGCGGGATAGGAGATACGCAGTATTTT; cdr3_aa: CASSLGGIGDTQYF
d_call: .; cdr3_length: 15; v_call: TRBV5-1; j_call: TRBJ2-3; clone_size: .; cdr3_nt: TGCGCCAGCAGCTTTTGGAGCGGTACAGGGGATACGCAGTATTTT; cdr3_aa: CASSFWSGTGDTQYF
d_call: TRBD1; cdr3_length: 17; v_call: TRBV28; j_call: TRBJ2-7; clone_size: .; cdr3_nt: TGTGCCAGCAGTTTGGCCGCCGGACAGGGCCGTGGGTACGAGCAGTACTTC; cdr3_aa: CASSLAAGQGRGYEQYF
d_call: TRBD2; cdr3_length: 18; v_call: TRBV7-3; j_call: TRBJ2-1; clone_size: .; cdr3_nt: TGTGCCAGCAGCTTAATCCCGGGGACTAGCGGGAGGGCCAATGAGCAGTTCTTC; cdr3_aa: CASSLIPGTSGRANEQFF
d_call: .; cdr3_length: 15; v_call: TRBV6-6; j_call: TRBJ1-5; clone_size: .; cdr3_nt: TGTGCCAGCAGTTACGGGGAGGGCGGCAATCAGCCCCAGCATTTT; cdr3_aa: CASSYGEGGNQPQHF
d_call: .; cdr3_length: 15; v_call: TRBV5-4; j_call: TRBJ2-5; clone_size: .; cdr3_nt: TGTGCCAGCAGCGGCGTGGAAGGGCCCGAGGGGACCCAGTACTTC; cdr3_aa: CASSGVEGPEGTQYF
d_call: TRBD1; cdr3_length: 19; v_call: TRBV19; j_call: TRBJ2-6; clone_size: .; cdr3_nt: TGTGCCAGTCGGACAGGGTGGACCCGTCGAGCCTCTGGGGCCAACGTCCTGACTTTC; cdr3_aa: CASRTGWTRRASGANVLTF
d_call: .; cdr3_length: 14; v_call: TRBV5-1; j_call: TRBJ1-5; clone_size: .; cdr3_nt: TGCGCCAGCAGCTTGGACAGGGCGGATCAGCCCCAGCATTTT; cdr3_aa: CASSLDRADQPQHF
d_call: .; cdr3_length: 14; v_call: TRBV7-2; j_call: TRBJ1-5; clone_size: .; cdr3_nt: TGTGCCAGCAGCCTGCAAATAACCGGTCAGCCCCAGCATTTT; cdr3_aa: CASSLQITGQPQHF
d_call: .; cdr3_length: 14; v_call: TRBV18; j_call: TRBJ2-7; clone_size: .; cdr3_nt: TGTGCCAGCTCACCACCGGGACTCGGCTACGAGCAGTACTTC; cdr3_aa: CASSPPGLGYEQYF
d_call: .; cdr3_length: 14; v_call: TRBV30; j_call: TRBJ1-4; clone_size: .; cdr3_nt: TGTGCCTGGAGCGCGCCTCACAGTAATGAAAAACTGTTTTTT; cdr3_aa: CAWSAPHSNEKLFF
d_call: .; cdr3_length: 11; v_call: TRBV11-2; j_call: TRBJ1-1; clone_size: .; cdr3_nt: TGTGCCAGCAGCGTTTCGACTGAAGCTTTCTTT; cdr3_aa: CASSVSTEAFF
d_call: TRBD2; cdr3_length: 16; v_call: TRBV5-1; j_call: TRBJ2-5; clone_size: .; cdr3_nt: TGCGCCAGCAGCTTGGTATCGGGACTAACCCAAGAGACCCAGTACTTC; cdr3_aa: CASSLVSGLTQETQYF
d_call: TRBD2; cdr3_length: 15; v_call: TRBV10-1; j_call: TRBJ2-3; clone_size: .; cdr3_nt: TGCGCCAGCAGACCGGGACTAGCGGGCACAGATACGCAGTATTTT; cdr3_aa: CASRPGLAGTDTQYF
d_call: .; cdr3_length: 12; v_call: TRBV2; j_call: TRBJ2-7; clone_size: .; cdr3_nt: TGTGCCAGCAGTGTTAGCACATACGAGCAGTACTTC; cdr3_aa: CASSVSTYEQYF
d_call: TRBD2; cdr3_length: 17; v_call: TRBV27; j_call: TRBJ2-7; clone_size: .; cdr3_nt: TGTGCCAGCAGTTCCGTGGGACTAGCGGACGTCTCCTACGAGCAGTACTTC; cdr3_aa: CASSSVGLADVSYEQYF
d_call: .; cdr3_length: 13; v_call: TRBV10-3; j_call: TRBJ2-1; clone_size: .; cdr3_nt: TGTGCCATCAGTGAGTCGACAGCCAATGAGCAGTTCTTC; cdr3_aa: CAISESTANEQFF
d_call: TRBD1; cdr3_length: 13; v_call: TRBV6-1; j_call: TRBJ1-2; clone_size: .; cdr3_nt: TGTGCCAGCAAAACAGGACAGGGCTATGGCTACACCTTC; cdr3_aa: CASKTGQGYGYTF
d_call: TRBD2; cdr3_length: 15; v_call: TRBV7-9; j_call: TRBJ2-7; clone_size: .; cdr3_nt: TGTGCCAGCAGCTTTAGCCTAGCGGGACAGTACGAGCAGTACTTC; cdr3_aa: CASSFSLAGQYEQYF
d_call: TRBD1; cdr3_length: 11; v_call: TRBV20-1; j_call: TRBJ2-7; clone_size: .; cdr3_nt: TGCAGTGCCCGACAGGGGTACGAGCAGTACTTC; cdr3_aa: CSARQGYEQYF
d_call: .; cdr3_length: 16; v_call: TRBV9; j_call: TRBJ2-5; clone_size: .; cdr3_nt: TGTGCCAGCAGCGCATCGCAGGGGGGAGGTGCGGAGACCCAGTACTTC; cdr3_aa: CASSASQGGGAETQYF
d_call: TRBD2; cdr3_length: 17; v_call: TRBV28; j_call: TRBJ2-3; clone_size: .; cdr3_nt: TGTGCCAGCAGTCAAGGACTAGCGGGACCCCTCACAGATACGCAGTATTTT; cdr3_aa: CASSQGLAGPLTDTQYF
d_call: TRBD1; cdr3_length: 15; v_call: TRBV6-6; j_call: TRBJ1-3; clone_size: .; cdr3_nt: TGTGCCAGCAGACCCGACAGGGGAACTGGAAACACCATATATTTT; cdr3_aa: CASRPDRGTGNTIYF
d_call: TRBD2; cdr3_length: 14; v_call: TRBV5-6; j_call: TRBJ2-3; clone_size: .; cdr3_nt: TGTGCCAGCAGCTTGGAGCTAGCGGGAGATACGCAGTATTTT; cdr3_aa: CASSLELAGDTQYF
d_call: .; cdr3_length: 17; v_call: TRBV9; j_call: TRBJ2-1; clone_size: .; cdr3_nt: TGTGCTAGCGGGGGACAGGGGCCCTTCGCCCAAAACAATGAGCAGTTCTTC; cdr3_aa: CASGGQGPFAQNNEQFF
d_call: TRBD2; cdr3_length: 16; v_call: TRBV5-1; j_call: TRBJ2-7; clone_size: .; cdr3_nt: TGCGCCAGCAGCTCCGGGACTAGCGTTTCCTCCTACGAGCAGTACTTC; cdr3_aa: CASSSGTSVSSYEQYF
d_call: TRBD1; cdr3_length: 13; v_call: TRBV30; j_call: TRBJ1-2; clone_size: .; cdr3_nt: TGTGCCTGGAGTGTATACCCAGGGGGAGGCTACACCTTC; cdr3_aa: CAWSVYPGGGYTF
d_call: .; cdr3_length: 14; v_call: TRBV30; j_call: TRBJ2-1; clone_size: .; cdr3_nt: TGTGCCTGGAACGTAGCGGCGACCTACAATGAGCAGTTCTTC; cdr3_aa: CAWNVAATYNEQFF
d_call: TRBD2; cdr3_length: 16; v_call: TRBV7-8; j_call: TRBJ2-7; clone_size: .; cdr3_nt: TGTGCCAGCAGCTCCACGGGGGCTAGCGGGTCCTACGAGCAGTACTTC; cdr3_aa: CASSSTGASGSYEQYF
d_call: .; cdr3_length: 13; v_call: TRBV30; j_call: TRBJ1-5; clone_size: .; cdr3_nt: TGTGCCTGGAGTGTGGAGGGTAATCAGCCCCAGCATTTT; cdr3_aa: CAWSVEGNQPQHF
d_call: .; cdr3_length: 14; v_call: TRBV27; j_call: TRBJ2-7; clone_size: .; cdr3_nt: TGTGCCAGCAGCCCGACCGGGACACCCTACGAGCAGTACTTC; cdr3_aa: CASSPTGTPYEQYF
d_call: TRBD1; cdr3_length: 13; v_call: TRBV6-4; j_call: TRBJ2-1; clone_size: .; cdr3_nt: TGTGCCAGCAGTGCGGGACAGGGGAATGAGCAGTTCTTC; cdr3_aa: CASSAGQGNEQFF
d_call: TRBD2; cdr3_length: 15; v_call: TRBV6-1; j_call: TRBJ2-1; clone_size: .; cdr3_nt: TGTGCCAGCCTCGCTAGCGGGAGCATCGACAATGAGCAGTTCTTC; cdr3_aa: CASLASGSIDNEQFF
d_call: TRBD2; cdr3_length: 18; v_call: TRBV7-2; j_call: TRBJ2-7; clone_size: .; cdr3_nt: TGTGCCAGCAGCCCCCAGACTAGCGGGAGGAGGCTTGGTTACGAGCAGTACTTC; cdr3_aa: CASSPQTSGRRLGYEQYF
d_call: .; cdr3_length: 13; v_call: TRBV9; j_call: TRBJ2-7; clone_size: .; cdr3_nt: TGTGCCAGCAGCGCAGGACTCACCTACGAGCAGTACTTC; cdr3_aa: CASSAGLTYEQYF
d_call: TRBD2; cdr3_length: 15; v_call: TRBV27; j_call: TRBJ2-5; clone_size: .; cdr3_nt: TGTGCCAGCAGTTTCCTAGCGGGCAAACAAGAGACCCAGTACTTC; cdr3_aa: CASSFLAGKQETQYF
d_call: .; cdr3_length: 12; v_call: TRBV27; j_call: TRBJ2-1; clone_size: .; cdr3_nt: TGTGCCAGCCAAACAGGACACAATGAGCAGTTCTTC; cdr3_aa: CASQTGHNEQFF
d_call: TRBD1; cdr3_length: 17; v_call: TRBV5-1; j_call: TRBJ1-2; clone_size: .; cdr3_nt: TGCGCCAGCAGCTTCAGGGGGCGCCAGGTTGATAACTATGGCTACACCTTC; cdr3_aa: CASSFRGRQVDNYGYTF
d_call: .; cdr3_length: 15; v_call: TRBV4-2; j_call: TRBJ1-1; clone_size: .; cdr3_nt: TGTGCCAGCAGCCAACCCTCCTCGATAGGGAGCCCAGCTTTCTTT; cdr3_aa: CASSQPSSIGSPAFF
d_call: .; cdr3_length: 13; v_call: TRBV6-1; j_call: TRBJ2-7; clone_size: .; cdr3_nt: TGTGCCAGCATTCGCGGGACCCGGAACGAGCAGTACTTC; cdr3_aa: CASIRGTRNEQYF